The clone carrying this TCR beta chain appeared many times. The data stem from a study of CD8 T cells in ankylosing spondylitis. One entry per CDR3 protein results from TCRdb running MiXCR on the 5' RACE reads. The sample lists roughly 250,000 distinct CDR3 sequences; approximately 9% were seen once. The ends were cut back, 3 bases at V and 8 bases at J, with 10 bases in the middle. The CDR3 runs to 12 residues. The chain uses TRBV12-3 or TRBV12-4 and TRBJ1-2, with D unclear. This clonotype originated in a male donor with ankylosing spondylitis or in good health (not recorded which). Specimen: blood, either unsorted or a sorted T cell fraction (not recorded which). CDR3 nucleotides: TGTGCCAGCAGTTTGAACTTCGAAGGCTACACCTTC. It translates to CASSLNFEGYTF.